This T cell receptor (beta chain) stems from a study of PD-1 blockade in classical Hodgkin lymphoma. Findings of the study overall: Healthy donors reportedly exceeded newly diagnosed patients in baseline TCR diversity. Exclusion applied to patients who initiated nivolumab less than 1 year following ASCT. Those achieving complete response showed baseline diversity like newly diagnosed patients.

The repertoire was sequenced with immunoSEQ multiplex PCR; TCRdb's copy has only in-frame clones and lacks some. This table holds around 17,000 clones, over 70% found once. V was clipped by 5 bases and J by 0 bases; unmatched bases: 7. Germline-derived CDR1 and CDR2 are SGHNT and YENEEA. CDR3 size: 15 residues. Time point specified: cycle 4 day 1 (C4D1), after six to seven weeks of nivolumab. All patients experienced relapse after autologous stem cell transplantation, and brentuximab vedotin exposure was variable. Thawed PBMCs underwent magnetic negative selection to yield purified CD4+ T cells. With regard to this clone: What it binds is unknown.

The material was CD4+ T cells from blood, obtained before the fourth cycle of nivolumab. The chain uses TRBV11-3 and TRBJ2-7, with 7 bases lining up with TRBD1. The source is a human donor with classical Hodgkin lymphoma. CDR3 in amino acids: CASSRETGDSYEQYF. For the CDR3, the DNA is TGTGCCAGCAGCCGCGAAACAGGGGACTCCTACGAGCAGTACTTC.